Following are 3 T cell receptor beta chains from one sample sequenced in a study of blood T cell repertoires in COVID-19. Some clones are missing from TCRdb's copy, which holds only in-frame ones; the method was immunoSEQ multiplex PCR. The sample lists 80,000 to 100,000 clones; 81% were seen once. The sequencing sample was made of peripheral blood. These receptors were obtained from a man aged 55 to 70 with acute or convalescent COVID-19.

This chain uses TRBV6-6 with TRBJ1-1; TRBD1 agrees at 9 bases. The V gene end was trimmed by 6 bases and the J gene end by 5 bases; junction bases not matched to a gene: 10. Germline lookup yields CDR1 MNHNY and CDR2 SVGAGI (reference sequence). The CDR3 is made up of 15 amino acids. The CDR3 is CASSGDRGRTTEAFF. DNA for the CDR3: TGTGCCAGCAGCGGAGACAGGGGGAGAACAACTGAAGCTTTCTTT.

The chain recombines TRBV2 with TRBJ2-7, with 8 bases matching TRBD2. The V gene end was trimmed by 1 base and the J gene end by 2 bases; junction bases not matched to a gene: 10. The CDR3 covers 17 residues. The germline V gene encodes CDR1 SNHLY and CDR2 FYNNEI. The CDR3: CASSEGEAGTRTYEQYF. CDR3 DNA sequence: TGTGCCAGCAGTGAAGGAGAGGCCGGGACTAGAACCTACGAGCAGTACTTC.

The V and J genes are TRBV18 and TRBJ2-7; 8 bases fit TRBD1. Germline CDR1 is KGHSH and CDR2 is LQKENI. CDR3 size: 14 residues. The V segment lost 6 bases and the J segment 2 bases; nucleotides outside the gene matches: 6. The CDR3 DNA follows: TGTGCCAGCTCCCCTAGGGACAGGACCTACGAGCAGTACTTC. It specifies CASSPRDRTYEQYF.